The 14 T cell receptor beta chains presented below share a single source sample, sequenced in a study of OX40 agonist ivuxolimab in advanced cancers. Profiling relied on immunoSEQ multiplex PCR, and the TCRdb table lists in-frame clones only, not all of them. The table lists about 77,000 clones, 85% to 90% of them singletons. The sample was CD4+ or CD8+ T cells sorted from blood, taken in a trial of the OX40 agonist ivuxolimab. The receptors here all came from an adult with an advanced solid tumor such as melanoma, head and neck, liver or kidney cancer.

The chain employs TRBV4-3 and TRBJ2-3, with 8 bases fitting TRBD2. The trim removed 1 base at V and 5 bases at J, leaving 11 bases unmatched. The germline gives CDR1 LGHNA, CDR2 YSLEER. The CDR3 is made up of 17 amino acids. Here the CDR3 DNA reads TGCGCCAGCAGCCAAGGGTCCGGGACTAGAAGGCTAGATACGCAGTATTTT. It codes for CASSQGSGTRRLDTQYF.

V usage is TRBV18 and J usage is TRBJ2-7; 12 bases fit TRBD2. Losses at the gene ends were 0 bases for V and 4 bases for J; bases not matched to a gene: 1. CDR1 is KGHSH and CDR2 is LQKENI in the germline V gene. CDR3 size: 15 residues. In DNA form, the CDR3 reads TGTGCCAGCTCACCACCGGGACTAGCGGGTTACGAGCAGTACTTC. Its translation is CASSPPGLAGYEQYF.

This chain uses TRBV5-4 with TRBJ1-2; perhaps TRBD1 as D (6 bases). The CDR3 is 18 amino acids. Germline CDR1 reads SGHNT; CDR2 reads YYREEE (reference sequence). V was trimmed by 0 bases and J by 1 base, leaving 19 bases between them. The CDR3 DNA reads TGTGCCAGCAGCTTGGGGGCTAACCGGGACAAGTATAACTATGGCTACACCTTC. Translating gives CASSLGANRDKYNYGYTF.

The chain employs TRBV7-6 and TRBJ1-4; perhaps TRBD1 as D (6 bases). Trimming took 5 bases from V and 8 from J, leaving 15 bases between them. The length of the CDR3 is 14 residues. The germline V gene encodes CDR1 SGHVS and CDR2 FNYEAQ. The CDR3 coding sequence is TGTGCCAGCAGCCCCCAGGGGCAAGGGGAAAAACTGTTTTTT. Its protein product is CASSPQGQGEKLFF.

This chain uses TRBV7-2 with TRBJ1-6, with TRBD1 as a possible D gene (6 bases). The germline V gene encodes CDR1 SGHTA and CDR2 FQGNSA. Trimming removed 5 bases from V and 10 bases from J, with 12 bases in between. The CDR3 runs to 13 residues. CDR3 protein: CASSLQGGSPLHF. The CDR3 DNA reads TGTGCCAGCAGCCTACAGGGCGGCTCACCCCTCCACTTT.

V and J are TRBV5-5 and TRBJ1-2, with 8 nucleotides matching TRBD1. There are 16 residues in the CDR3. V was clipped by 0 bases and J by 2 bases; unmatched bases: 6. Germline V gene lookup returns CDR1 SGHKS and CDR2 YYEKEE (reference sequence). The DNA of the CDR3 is TGTGCCAGCAGCTTGGACGTCAGGGGGCCAAACTATGGCTACACCTTC. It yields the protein CASSLDVRGPNYGYTF. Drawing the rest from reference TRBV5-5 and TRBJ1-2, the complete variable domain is DAGVTQSPTHLIKTRGQQVTLRCSPISGHKSVSWYQQVLGQGPQFIFQYYEKEERGRGNFPDRFSARQFPNYSSELNVNALLLGDSALYLCASSLDVRGPNYGYTFGSGTRLTVV.

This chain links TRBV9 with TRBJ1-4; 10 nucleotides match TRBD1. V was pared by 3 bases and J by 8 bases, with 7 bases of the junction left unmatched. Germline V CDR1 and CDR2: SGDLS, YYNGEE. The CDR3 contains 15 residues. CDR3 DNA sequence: TGTGCCAGCAGCGCGCCCGGGACAGGGGCGGAAAAACTGTTTTTT. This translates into CASSAPGTGAEKLFF.

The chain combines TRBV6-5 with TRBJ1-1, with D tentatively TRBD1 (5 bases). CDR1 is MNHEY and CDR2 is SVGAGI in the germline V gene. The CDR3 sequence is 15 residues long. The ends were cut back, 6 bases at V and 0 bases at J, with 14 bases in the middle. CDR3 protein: CASRKRQNLNTEAFF. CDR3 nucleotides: TGTGCCAGCAGGAAAAGACAGAACCTGAACACTGAAGCTTTCTTT.

As DNA, the CDR3 is TGTGCCAGCAGCCCAGGGGGACTAGTCGGTATCGGGGAGCTGTTTTTT. It specifies CASSPGGLVGIGELFF. This rearrangement joins TRBV4-2 to TRBJ2-2, with a tentative D call TRBD2 (8 bases). V gave up 4 bases and J gave up 7 bases, with 19 bases separating them. This CDR3 region has 16 residues. CDR1 LGHNA and CDR2 YNFKEQ come from the germline V gene.

CDR3: CASSLDTYYGYTF. The CDR3 nucleotides are TGTGCCAGCAGCTTAGACACCTACTATGGCTACACCTTC. The chain recombines TRBV7-9 with TRBJ1-2, with D unclear. Deletions cut 1 base from V and 3 bases from J, with 6 bases between. Per germline, CDR1 SEHNR and CDR2 FQNEAQ (reference sequence). CDR3 size: 13 residues.

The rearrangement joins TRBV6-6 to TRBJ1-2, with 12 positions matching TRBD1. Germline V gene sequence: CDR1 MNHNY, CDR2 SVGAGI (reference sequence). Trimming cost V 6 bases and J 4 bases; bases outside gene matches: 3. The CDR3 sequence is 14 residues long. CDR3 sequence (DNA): TGTGCCAGCAGGGGACAGGGGGCAGGCTATGGCTACACCTTC. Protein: CASRGQGAGYGYTF.

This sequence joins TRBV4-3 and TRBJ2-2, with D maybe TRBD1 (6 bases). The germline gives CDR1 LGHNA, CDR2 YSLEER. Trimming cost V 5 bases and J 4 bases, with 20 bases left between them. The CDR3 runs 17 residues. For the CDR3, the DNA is TGCGCCAGCAGCACAAGGGGGTCACAGTCGGGCACCGGGGAGCTGTTTTTT. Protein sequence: CASSTRGSQSGTGELFF.

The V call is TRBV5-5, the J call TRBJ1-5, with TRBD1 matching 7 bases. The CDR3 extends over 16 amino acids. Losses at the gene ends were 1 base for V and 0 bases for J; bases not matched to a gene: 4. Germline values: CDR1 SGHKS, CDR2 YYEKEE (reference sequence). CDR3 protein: CASSLSTGNSNQPQHF. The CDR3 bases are TGTGCCAGCAGCTTGTCGACAGGGAATAGCAATCAGCCCCAGCATTTT.

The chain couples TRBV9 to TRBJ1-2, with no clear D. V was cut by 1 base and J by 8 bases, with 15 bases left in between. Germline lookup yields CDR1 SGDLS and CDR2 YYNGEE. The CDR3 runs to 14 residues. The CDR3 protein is CASSVRTAGEGYTF. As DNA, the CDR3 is TGTGCCAGCAGCGTACGGACGGCCGGGGAGGGCTACACCTTC.